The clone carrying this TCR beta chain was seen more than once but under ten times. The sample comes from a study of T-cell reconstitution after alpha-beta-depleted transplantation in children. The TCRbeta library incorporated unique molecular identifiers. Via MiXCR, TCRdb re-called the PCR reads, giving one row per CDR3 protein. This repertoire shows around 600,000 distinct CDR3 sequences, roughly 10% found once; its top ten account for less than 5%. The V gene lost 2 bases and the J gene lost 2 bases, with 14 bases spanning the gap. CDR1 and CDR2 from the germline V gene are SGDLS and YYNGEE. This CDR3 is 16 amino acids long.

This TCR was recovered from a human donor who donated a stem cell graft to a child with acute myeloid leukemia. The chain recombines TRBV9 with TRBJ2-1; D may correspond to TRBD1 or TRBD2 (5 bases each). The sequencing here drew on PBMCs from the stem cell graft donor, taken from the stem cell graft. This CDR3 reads CASSVGSGTTYNEQFF. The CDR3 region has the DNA TGTGCCAGCAGCGTGGGTTCCGGGACCACCTACAATGAGCAGTTCTTC.